The present TCR beta chain was sequenced within a study of CD8 T cells in Susac syndrome. The germline V gene has CDR1 PRHDT and CDR2 FYEKMQ (reference sequence). This CDR3 is 11 amino acids long. V was trimmed by 6 bases and J by 3 bases, leaving 5 bases between them. Reverse transcription of about 0.45 to 1 ug RNA was performed with random hexamers. TCRdb processed the immunoSEQ multiplex PCR reads anew with MiXCR; each CDR3 protein has one entry. The repertoire holds some 200,000 distinct CDR3 sequences, with roughly 96% as singletons. The rearrangement uses TRBV13 and TRBJ1-1; D remains ambiguous. The sequencing sample was made of CD4+ T cells from PBMCs. This TCR came from a human donor with multiple sclerosis. CDR3 region: CASSFHTEAFF. The CDR3 DNA follows: TGTGCCAGCAGTTTCCACACTGAAGCTTTCTTT.